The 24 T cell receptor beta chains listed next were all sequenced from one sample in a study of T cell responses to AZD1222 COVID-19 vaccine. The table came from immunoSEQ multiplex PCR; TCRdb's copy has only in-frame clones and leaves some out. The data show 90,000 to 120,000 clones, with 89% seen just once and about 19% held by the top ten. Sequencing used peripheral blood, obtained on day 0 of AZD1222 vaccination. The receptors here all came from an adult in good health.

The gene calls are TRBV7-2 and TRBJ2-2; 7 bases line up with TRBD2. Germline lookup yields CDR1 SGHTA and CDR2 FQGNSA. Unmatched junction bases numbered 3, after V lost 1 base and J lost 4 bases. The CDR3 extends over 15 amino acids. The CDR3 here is CASSLGREGTGELFF. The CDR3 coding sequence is TGTGCCAGCAGCTTAGGGAGGGAGGGCACCGGGGAGCTGTTTTTT.

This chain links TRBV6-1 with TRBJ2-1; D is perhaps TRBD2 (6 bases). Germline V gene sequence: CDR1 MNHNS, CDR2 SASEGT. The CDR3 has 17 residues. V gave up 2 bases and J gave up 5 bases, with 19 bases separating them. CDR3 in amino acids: CASSEQAGRLGDNEQFF. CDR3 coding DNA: TGTGCCAGCAGTGAACAGGCAGGGAGGTTGGGGGACAATGAGCAGTTCTTC.

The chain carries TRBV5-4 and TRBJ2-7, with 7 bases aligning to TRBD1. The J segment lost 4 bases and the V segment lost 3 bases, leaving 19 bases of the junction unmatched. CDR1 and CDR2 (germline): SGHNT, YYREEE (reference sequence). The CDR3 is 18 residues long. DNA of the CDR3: TGTGCCAGCAGCTACGGCCCCGGGACAGACCTTTCCGGGTACGAGCAGTACTTC. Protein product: CASSYGPGTDLSGYEQYF.

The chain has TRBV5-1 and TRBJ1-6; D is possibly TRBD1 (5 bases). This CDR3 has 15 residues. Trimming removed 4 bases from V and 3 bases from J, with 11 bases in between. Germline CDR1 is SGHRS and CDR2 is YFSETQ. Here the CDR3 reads CASSTGRNYNSPLHF. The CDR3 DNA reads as TGCGCCAGCAGCACGGGACGGAACTATAATTCACCCCTCCACTTT. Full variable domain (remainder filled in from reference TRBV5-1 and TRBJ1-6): KAGVTQTPRYLIKTRGQQVTLSCSPISGHRSVSWYQQTPGQGLQFLFEYFSETQRNKGNFPGRFSGRQFSNSRSEMNVSTLELGDSALYLCASSTGRNYNSPLHFGNGTRLTVT.

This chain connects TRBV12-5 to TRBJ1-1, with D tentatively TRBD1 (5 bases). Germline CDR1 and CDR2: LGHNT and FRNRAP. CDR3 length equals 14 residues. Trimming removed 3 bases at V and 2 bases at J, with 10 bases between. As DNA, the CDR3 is TGTGCTAGTGGTTTTGACAGAAGAAACACTGAAGCTTTCTTT. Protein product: CASGFDRRNTEAFF.

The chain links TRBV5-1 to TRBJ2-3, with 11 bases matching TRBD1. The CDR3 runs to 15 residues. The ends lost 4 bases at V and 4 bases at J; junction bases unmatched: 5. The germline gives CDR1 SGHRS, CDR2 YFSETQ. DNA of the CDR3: TGCGCCAGCAGCCCGCGGACAGGGGGCTCAGATACGCAGTATTTT. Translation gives CASSPRTGGSDTQYF.

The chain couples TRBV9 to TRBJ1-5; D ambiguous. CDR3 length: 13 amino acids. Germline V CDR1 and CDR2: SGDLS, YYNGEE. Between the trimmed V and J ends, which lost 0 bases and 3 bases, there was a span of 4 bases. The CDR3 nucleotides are TGTGCCAGCAGCGTAGATATCAATCAGCCCCAGCATTTT. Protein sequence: CASSVDINQPQHF.

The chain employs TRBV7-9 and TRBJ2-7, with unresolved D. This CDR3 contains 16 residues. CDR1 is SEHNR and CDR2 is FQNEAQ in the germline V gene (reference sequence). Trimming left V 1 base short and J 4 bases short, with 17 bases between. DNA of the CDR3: TGTGCCAGCAGCTTAGGCGGCAAGTCCTGGGCGTACGAGCAGTACTTC. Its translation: CASSLGGKSWAYEQYF.

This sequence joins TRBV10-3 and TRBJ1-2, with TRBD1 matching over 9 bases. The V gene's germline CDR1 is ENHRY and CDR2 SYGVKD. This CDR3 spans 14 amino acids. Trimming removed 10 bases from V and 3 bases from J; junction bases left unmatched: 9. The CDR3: CATWTGEFDYGYTF. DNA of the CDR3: TGTGCCACCTGGACAGGGGAGTTTGACTATGGCTACACCTTC.

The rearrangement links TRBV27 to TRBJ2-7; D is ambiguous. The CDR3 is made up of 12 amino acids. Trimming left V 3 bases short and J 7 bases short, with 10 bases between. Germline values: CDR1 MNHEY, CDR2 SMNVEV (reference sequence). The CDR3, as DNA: TGTGCCAGCAGTTTTCTTGGGCGAGAGCAGTACTTC. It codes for CASSFLGREQYF.

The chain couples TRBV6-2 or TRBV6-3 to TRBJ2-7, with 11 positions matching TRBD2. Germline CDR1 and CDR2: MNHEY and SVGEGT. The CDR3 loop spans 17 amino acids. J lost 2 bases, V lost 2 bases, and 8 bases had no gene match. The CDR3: CASSYPGLAAITYEQYF. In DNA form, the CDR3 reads TGTGCCAGCAGTTACCCGGGACTAGCGGCAATCACCTACGAGCAGTACTTC.

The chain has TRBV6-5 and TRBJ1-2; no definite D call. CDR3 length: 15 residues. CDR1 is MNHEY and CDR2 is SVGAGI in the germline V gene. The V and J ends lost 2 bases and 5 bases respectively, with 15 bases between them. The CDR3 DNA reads TGTGCCAGCAGTTACGGAGTCAGACTGGGTTATGGCTACACCTTC. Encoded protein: CASSYGVRLGYGYTF.

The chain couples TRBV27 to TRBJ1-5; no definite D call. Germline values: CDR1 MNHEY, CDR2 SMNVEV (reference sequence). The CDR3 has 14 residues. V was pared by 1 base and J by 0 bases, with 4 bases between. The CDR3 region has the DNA TGTGCCAGCAGTTTATACGGTAGCAATCAGCCCCAGCATTTT. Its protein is CASSLYGSNQPQHF.

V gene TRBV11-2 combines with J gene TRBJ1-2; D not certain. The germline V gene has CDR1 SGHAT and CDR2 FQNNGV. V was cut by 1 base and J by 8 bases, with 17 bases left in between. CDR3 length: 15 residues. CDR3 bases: TGTGCCAGCAGCTTAGCCATCGCCGGCGTGCGAGGCTACACCTTC. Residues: CASSLAIAGVRGYTF.

The DNA of the CDR3 is TGTGCCAGCAGCAACGACAGGGGAACTGAAGCTTTCTTT. Translated: CASSNDRGTEAFF. The chain joins TRBV21-1 to TRBJ1-1; the DNA was not compared with TRBD1, the D call given in the table. TRBV21-1 is an annotated pseudogene. The CDR3 has 13 residues.

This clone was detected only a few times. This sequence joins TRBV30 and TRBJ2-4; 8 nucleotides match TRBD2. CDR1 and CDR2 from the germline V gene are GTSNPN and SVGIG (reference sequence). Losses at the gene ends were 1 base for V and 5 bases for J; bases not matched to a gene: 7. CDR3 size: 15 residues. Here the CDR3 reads CAWSESREGQNIQYF. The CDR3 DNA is TGTGCCTGGAGTGAATCTCGGGAGGGGCAAAACATTCAGTACTTC.

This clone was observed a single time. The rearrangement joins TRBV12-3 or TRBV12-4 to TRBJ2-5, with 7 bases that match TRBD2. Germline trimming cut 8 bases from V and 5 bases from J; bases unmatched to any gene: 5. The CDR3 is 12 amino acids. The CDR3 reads CASLGGKETQYF. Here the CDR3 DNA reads TGTGCCAGCCTGGGGGGGAAGGAGACCCAGTACTTC.

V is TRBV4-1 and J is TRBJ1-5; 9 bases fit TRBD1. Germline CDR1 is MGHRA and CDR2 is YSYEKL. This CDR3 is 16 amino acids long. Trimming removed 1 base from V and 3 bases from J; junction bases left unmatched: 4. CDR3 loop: CASSQVGQGINQPQHF. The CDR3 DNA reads TGCGCCAGCAGCCAAGTGGGACAGGGAATCAATCAGCCCCAGCATTTT.

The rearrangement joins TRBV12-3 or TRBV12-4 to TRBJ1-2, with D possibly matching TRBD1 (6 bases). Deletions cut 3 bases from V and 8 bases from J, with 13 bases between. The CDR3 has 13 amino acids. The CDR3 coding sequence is TGTGCCAGCAGTTTTTCTTCCGGGGGCGGCTACACCTTC. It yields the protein CASSFSSGGGYTF.

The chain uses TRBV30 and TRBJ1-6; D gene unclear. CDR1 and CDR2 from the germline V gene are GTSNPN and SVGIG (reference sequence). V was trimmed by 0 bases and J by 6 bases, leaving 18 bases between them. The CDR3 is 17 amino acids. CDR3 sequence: CAWSVRFGPSGNSPLHF. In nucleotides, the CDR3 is TGTGCCTGGAGTGTAAGGTTCGGACCAAGTGGTAATTCACCCCTCCACTTT.

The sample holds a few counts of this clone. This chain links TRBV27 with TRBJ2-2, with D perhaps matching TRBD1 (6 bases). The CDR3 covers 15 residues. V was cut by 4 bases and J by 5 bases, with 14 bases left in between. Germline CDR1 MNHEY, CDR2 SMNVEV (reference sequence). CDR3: CASSSALQGTGELFF. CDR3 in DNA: TGTGCCAGCAGTTCCGCGCTACAGGGAACCGGGGAGCTGTTTTTT.

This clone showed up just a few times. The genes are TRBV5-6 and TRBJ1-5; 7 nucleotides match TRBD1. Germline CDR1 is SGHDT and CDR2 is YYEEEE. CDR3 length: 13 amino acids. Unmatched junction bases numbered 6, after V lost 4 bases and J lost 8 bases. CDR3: CASSMGQSKPQHF. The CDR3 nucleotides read TGTGCCAGCAGCATGGGACAGTCTAAGCCCCAGCATTTT.

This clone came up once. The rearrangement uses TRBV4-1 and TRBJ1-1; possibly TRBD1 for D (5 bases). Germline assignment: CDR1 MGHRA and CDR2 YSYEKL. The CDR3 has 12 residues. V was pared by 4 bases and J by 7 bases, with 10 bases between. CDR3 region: CASSRRDSEAFF. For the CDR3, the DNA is TGCGCCAGCAGCCGCAGGGATAGTGAAGCTTTCTTT.

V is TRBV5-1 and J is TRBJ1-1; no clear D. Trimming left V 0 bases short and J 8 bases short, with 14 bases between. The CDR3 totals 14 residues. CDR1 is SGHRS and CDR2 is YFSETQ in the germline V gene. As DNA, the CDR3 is TGCGCCAGCAGCTTGGGTAGGGAGAGTTCAGAAGCTTTCTTT. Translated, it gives CASSLGRESSEAFF.